The T cell receptor beta chain under discussion was sequenced for a study of vaccination and CD4 T cells after COVID-19. As for the study in general: Six males and four females constituted the convalescent cohort, two of whom were Hispanic. Sampling that followed vaccination took place a median around 70 days after dose two, within a range of 14 to 241.

Oncomine TCR Beta short-read sequencing was applied to DNA from cultured CD4+ T cells. TCRdb processed the PCR reads anew with MiXCR; each CDR3 protein has one entry. The table shows more than 15,000 distinct CDR3 sequences, with less than 60% occurring only once. This clonotype was detected a few times. Its antigen remains unknown. Noted time point: late sampling 161 to 241 days after vaccination in three convalescent patients. Specified treatment: roughly 10-day PBMC culture with coronavirus spike peptide pools or control peptides (ViraFEST assay). The clonotype was recovered from a human donor who had recovered from COVID-19. The sample here was CD4+ T cells from blood, cultured in vitro, taken about 7 months after SARS-CoV-2 vaccination.

The CDR3 protein is CASIGRWLDEQFF. The CDR3 nucleotides are TGTGCCAGCATAGGGAGGTGGTTGGATGAGCAGTTCTTC. This chain uses TRBV6-1 with TRBJ2-1; D possibly corresponds to TRBD2 (6 bases). V was cut by 7 bases and J by 8 bases, with 15 bases left in between. This CDR3 region has 13 residues. Germline assignment: CDR1 MNHNS and CDR2 SASEGT.